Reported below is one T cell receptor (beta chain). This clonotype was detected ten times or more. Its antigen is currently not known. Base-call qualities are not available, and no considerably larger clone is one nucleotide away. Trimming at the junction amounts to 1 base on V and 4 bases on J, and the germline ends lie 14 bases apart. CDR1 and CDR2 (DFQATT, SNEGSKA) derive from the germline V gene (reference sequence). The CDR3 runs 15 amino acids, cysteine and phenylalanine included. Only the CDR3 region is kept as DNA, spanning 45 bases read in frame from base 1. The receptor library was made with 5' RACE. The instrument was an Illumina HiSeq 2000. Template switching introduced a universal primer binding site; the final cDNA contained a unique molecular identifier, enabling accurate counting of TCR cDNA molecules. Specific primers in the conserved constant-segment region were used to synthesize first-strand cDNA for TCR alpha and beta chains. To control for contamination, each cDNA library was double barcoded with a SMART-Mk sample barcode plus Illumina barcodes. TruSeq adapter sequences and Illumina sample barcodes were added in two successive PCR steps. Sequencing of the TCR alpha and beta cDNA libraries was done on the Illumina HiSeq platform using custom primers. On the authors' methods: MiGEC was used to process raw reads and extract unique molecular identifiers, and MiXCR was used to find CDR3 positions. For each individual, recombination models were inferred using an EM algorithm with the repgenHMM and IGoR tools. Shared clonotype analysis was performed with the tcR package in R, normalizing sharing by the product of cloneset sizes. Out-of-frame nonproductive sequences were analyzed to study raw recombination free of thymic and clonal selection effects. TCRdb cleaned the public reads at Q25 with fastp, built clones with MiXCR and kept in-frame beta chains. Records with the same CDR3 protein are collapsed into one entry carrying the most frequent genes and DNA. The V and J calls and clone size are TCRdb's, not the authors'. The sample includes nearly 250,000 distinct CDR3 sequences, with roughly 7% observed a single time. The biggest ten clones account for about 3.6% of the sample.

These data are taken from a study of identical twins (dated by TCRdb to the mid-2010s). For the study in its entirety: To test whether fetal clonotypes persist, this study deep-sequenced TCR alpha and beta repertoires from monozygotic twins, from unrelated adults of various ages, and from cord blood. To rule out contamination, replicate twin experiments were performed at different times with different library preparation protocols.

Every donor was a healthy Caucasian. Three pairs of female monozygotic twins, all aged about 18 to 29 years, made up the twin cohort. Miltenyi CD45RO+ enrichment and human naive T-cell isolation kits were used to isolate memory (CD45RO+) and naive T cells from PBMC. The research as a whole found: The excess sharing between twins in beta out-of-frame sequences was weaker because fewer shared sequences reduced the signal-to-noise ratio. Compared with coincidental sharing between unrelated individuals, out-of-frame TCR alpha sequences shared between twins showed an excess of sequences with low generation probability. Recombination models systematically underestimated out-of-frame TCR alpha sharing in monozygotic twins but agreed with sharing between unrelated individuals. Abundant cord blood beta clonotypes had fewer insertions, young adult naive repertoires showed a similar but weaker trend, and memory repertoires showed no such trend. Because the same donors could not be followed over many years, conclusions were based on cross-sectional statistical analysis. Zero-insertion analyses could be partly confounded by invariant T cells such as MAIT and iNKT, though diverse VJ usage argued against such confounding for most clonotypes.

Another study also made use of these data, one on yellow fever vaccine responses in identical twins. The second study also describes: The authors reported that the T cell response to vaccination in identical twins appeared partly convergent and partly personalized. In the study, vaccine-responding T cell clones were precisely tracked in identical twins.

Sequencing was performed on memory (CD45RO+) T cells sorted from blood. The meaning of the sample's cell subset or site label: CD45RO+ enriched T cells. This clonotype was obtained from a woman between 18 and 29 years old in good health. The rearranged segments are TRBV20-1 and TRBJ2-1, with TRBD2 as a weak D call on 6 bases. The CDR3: CSARGLGNLYNEQFF. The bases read TGCAGTGCTAGAGGACTAGGGAATTTGTACAATGAGCAGTTCTTC.